Sequencing of this T cell receptor (beta chain) was carried out in a study of OX40 agonist ivuxolimab in advanced cancers. TCRdb keeps only in-frame clones here, not all; method: immunoSEQ multiplex PCR. The repertoire consists of tens of thousands of clones, with roughly 84% occurring once and the leading ten covering around 25%. On this clone: Its specificity is unknown.

Study-level results: Also showing low normalized T-cell clonal expansion were some of the nonresponders.

The CDR3 length is 16 residues. The V gene's germline CDR1 is SGHTA and CDR2 FQGNSA. V was pared by 1 base and J by 4 bases, with 5 bases of the junction left unmatched. The clonotype originates from an adult with an advanced solid tumor such as melanoma, head and neck, liver or kidney cancer. This sequence joins TRBV7-2 and TRBJ2-1; 9 nucleotides match TRBD1. This specimen consisted of CD4+ or CD8+ T cells sorted from blood, obtained in a trial of the OX40 agonist ivuxolimab. CDR3: CASSLGGQGAYNEQFF. Here the CDR3 DNA reads TGTGCCAGCAGCTTAGGGGGACAGGGCGCTTACAATGAGCAGTTCTTC.